The clone carrying this T cell receptor (beta chain) has only one observation. Its specificity is unknown. This table comes from immunoSEQ multiplex PCR, and its TCRdb copy is limited to in-frame clones, with some not included. The table shows some 8,500 clones, with about four fifths occurring only once. The record originates from a study of PD-1 blockade in classical Hodgkin lymphoma. Study-wide results and limits: Patients excluded were those beginning nivolumab under 1 year after ASCT. In newly diagnosed patients, baseline TCR diversity was reportedly below that of healthy donors. It was CD4+ TCR diversity, not CD8+, that rose significantly by C4D1.

The germline CDR1 and CDR2 sequences are SGHRS and YFSETQ. Trimming took off 6 bases at V and 6 bases at J, with 16 bases between the two ends. The length of the CDR3 is 14 residues. All the patients suffered relapse after autologous stem cell transplantation, and brentuximab vedotin exposure differed. Out of thawed PBMCs, magnetic negative selection purified CD4+ T cells. The receptor was derived from a human donor with classical Hodgkin lymphoma. Sequencing used CD4+ T cells from blood, obtained at baseline. The chain recombines TRBV5-1 with TRBJ2-1; a possible D gene is TRBD2 (6 bases). In DNA form, the CDR3 reads TGCGCCAGCATCCCGGACCGGGGGTTCAATGAGCAGTTCTTC. As protein: CASIPDRGFNEQFF.